This T cell receptor beta chain was identified in a study of shared clonotypes between healthy human individuals (dated by TCRdb to 2018 to 2020). Regarding the research as a whole: The cohort included a few men and a couple of women between 18 and 49 years of age. Per donor, leukapheresis produced somewhere between about 0.9 and 10 billion PBMCs. Libraries were prepared and TCR repertoires were sequenced by different laboratories using diverse techniques, in order to increase sequencing depth and limit assay-specific biases. To estimate repertoire size and how much clonotype sharing occurs between individuals, the study deeply sequenced the blood TCR repertoires of five or six healthy adults. For each donor, three plates each were used for CD4 naive and CD4 memory, two plates were used for CD8 naive, and one plate was used for CD8 memory.

Healthy HIV-negative adults with no recently reported acute infections or vaccinations were included as donors. All donors were Caucasian adults living in Nashville, Tennessee, USA. CD4+ T cells were enriched by magnetic negative selection, after which naive cells were positively selected on CD45RA and the negative fraction was taken as the memory subset. Blood was collected by leukapheresis, and PBMCs were isolated by Ficoll-Histopaque density gradient centrifugation and then cryopreserved in liquid nitrogen vapor phase. Analytical flow cytometry was used to check the purity and quantity of each magnetically sorted T cell population. Genomic DNA was isolated from every sorted fraction and measured by UV absorbance on a Nanodrop 2000c. As regards this clone: Its antigen is currently not known. Base quality data are lacking; no much larger clone is found one base away.

TCR CDR3 regions were amplified from genomic DNA by multiplex PCR using the deep immunoSEQ assay. Extracted genomic DNA from each cell subset was distributed evenly across all wells of several immunoSEQ 96-well plates, and each plate was treated as a replicate. Each replicate PCR for sorted subsets received about 180 ng genomic DNA, equal to about 29,000 T cell genomes. The purified libraries were quantified using a Qubit 3.0 fluorometer, sized with a Bioanalyzer 2100, and then quantified again using the KAPA Library Quantification kit. Every immunoSEQ 96-well plate was sequenced on a separate single-read 150-cycle Illumina NextSeq 550 flow cell. The authors' analysis ran thus. The immunoSEQ output contained only junctional sequences without quality scores, so filtering could not match that applied to full-length reads. To assign V/J genes and CDR3, sequences were annotated against IMGT germline references using PyIR, a Python wrapper for IgBLAST v1.9. Reads were removed for weak V/J assignments (E-value above 1e-6), missing CDR3, stop codons, out-of-frame junctions, or ambiguous translated residues. V3J clonotypes were defined by identical inferred V gene, J gene, and CDR3 amino acid sequence. The percentage overlap between two repertoires was calculated by dividing the number of shared unique clonotypes by the size of the smaller repertoire. RTK rarefaction, the Chao1 estimator, and Recon v2.1 estimates of unobserved clonotypes were used to assess repertoire richness. OLGA was used to compute generation probabilities for all TCRbeta clonotypes that the gDNA method yielded from a handful of donors. In its TCRdb copy, this immuneACCESS table keeps in-frame sequences only and misses some clones. Where compared with another copy, unresolved V genes explain less than half of these, and the others have no known cause. D and trimming were read from the DNA, whereas the V and J calls and clone size are those reported in that table. This sample lists around 2.5 million clones; roughly 93% were detected once. Together, the top ten hold more than 0.35% of the sample.

Spanning cysteine to phenylalanine, the CDR3 consists of 13 amino acids. Only CDR3 DNA is held: 39 bases, read in frame from base 1. At the junction V is shortened by 7 bases and J by 5 bases, with 14 bases in between. As encoded in the germline V gene, CDR1 is SNHLY while CDR2 is FYNNEI. Overall study outcomes, separate from this receptor: Sampling was restricted to blood, and TCR repertoires in tissue are likely to differ from TCR repertoires in blood. Compared with non-shared clonotypes, the clonotypes found in all four sorted-subset donors had higher generation probabilities. Incomplete sequencing was indicated by rarefaction of sorted-subset datasets, despite the large sequencing depth. Because the study included only a small number of donors, the genetic and exposure-history diversity represented was limited. Sharing across several donors was observed for 4.5% to 6.5% of naive CD4, 3.5% of naive CD8, about 2.5% of memory CD4, and around 0.4% of memory CD8 clonotypes. Naive subsets generally had larger estimated clonotype richness than memory subsets did. Pairwise subsampling led to the expectation that sequencing depth would affect the degree of clonotype sharing among donors.

Sequenced input: naive CD4+ T cells from PBMCs. The sample's cell subset or site label, in plain terms: CD45RA+ positively selected. This sequence uses TRBV2 and TRBJ2-5; the D region possibly corresponds to TRBD1 (6 bases align). The sequence was obtained from a man aged 18 to 30 in good health. Some clones in this sample may be carry-over from other donors' samples. The CDR3 amino acid sequence is: CASTRNRVETQYF. The nucleotide sequence reads as follows: TGTGCCAGCACCAGGAACAGGGTGGAGACCCAGTACTTC.